These T cell receptor beta chains were read from a single sample in a study of T cell repertoires in cytomegalovirus infection. TCRdb re-called the reads through MiXCR, storing one row per CDR3 protein. The sample has 300,000 to 400,000 distinct CDR3 sequences, 15% to 20% seen once. Sequenced material: PBMCs. The receptors were sampled from a human donor in good health (CMV status not recorded). Some clones in this sample may be carry-over from other donors' samples. CDR3s include the opening cysteine and the closing phenylalanine or tryptophan. A D gene is named only where the DNA matches it firmly. Rows give clone size only sometimes, using once, few, many, or a class for an expanded clone.

abundance: many; j_gene: TRBJ2-3; len: 17; v_gene: TRBV6-2/TRBV6-3; d_gene: -; CDR3nt: TGTGCCAGCAGTAGGGGGTTGACAGCAGCTAGCACAGATACGCAGTATTTT; CDR3aa: CASSRGLTAASTDTQYF
abundance: -; j_gene: TRBJ2-1; len: 14; v_gene: TRBV6-6; d_gene: -; CDR3nt: TGTGCCAGCAGTTACGTTGGGACCGGGAGTGAGCAGTTCTTC; CDR3aa: CASSYVGTGSEQFF
abundance: -; j_gene: TRBJ2-3; len: 14; v_gene: TRBV2; d_gene: TRBD2; CDR3nt: TGTGCCAGCAGGACTAGCGGGGGGATAGATACGCAGTATTTT; CDR3aa: CASRTSGGIDTQYF
abundance: -; j_gene: TRBJ1-6; len: 14; v_gene: TRBV2; d_gene: -; CDR3nt: TGTGCCAGCACTCCCCGGGAAAGGACTTCACCCCTCCACTTT; CDR3aa: CASTPRERTSPLHF
abundance: -; j_gene: TRBJ1-5; len: 12; v_gene: TRBV20-1; d_gene: -; CDR3nt: TGCAGTGCTAGCTTCGGGGAACAGCCCCAGCATTTT; CDR3aa: CSASFGEQPQHF
abundance: few; j_gene: TRBJ2-3; len: 14; v_gene: TRBV7-2; d_gene: TRBD1; CDR3nt: TGTGCCAGCAGCTTAGGGACAGGGCGAGATACGCAGTATTTT; CDR3aa: CASSLGTGRDTQYF
abundance: -; j_gene: TRBJ2-2; len: 16; v_gene: TRBV4-3; d_gene: TRBD1; CDR3nt: TGCGCCAGCAGCCAAGGGGACAGCACGAACACCGGGGAGCTGTTTTTT; CDR3aa: CASSQGDSTNTGELFF
abundance: few; j_gene: TRBJ1-1; len: 14; v_gene: TRBV6-1; d_gene: -; CDR3nt: TGTGCCAGCAGTGAACCGATTGCGGACACTGAAGCTTTCTTT; CDR3aa: CASSEPIADTEAFF
abundance: few; j_gene: TRBJ1-5; len: 14; v_gene: TRBV6-6; d_gene: -; CDR3nt: TGTGCCAGCAGTTTCGGGGGGCTCGGCCAGCCCCAGCATTTT; CDR3aa: CASSFGGLGQPQHF
abundance: -; j_gene: TRBJ2-1; len: 14; v_gene: TRBV19; d_gene: -; CDR3nt: TGTGCCAGTAGTATAGGCGACAGGTGGAATGAGCAGTTCTTC; CDR3aa: CASSIGDRWNEQFF
abundance: -; j_gene: TRBJ2-3; len: 16; v_gene: TRBV19; d_gene: TRBD1; CDR3nt: TGTGCCAGTAGCAAATCCGGACAGGGAGCTAAGGATACGCAGTATTTT; CDR3aa: CASSKSGQGAKDTQYF
abundance: many; j_gene: TRBJ2-2; len: 15; v_gene: TRBV12-3/TRBV12-4; d_gene: TRBD1; CDR3nt: TGTGCCAGCAGTCGCGGACAGGCGAACACCGGGGAGCTGTTTTTT; CDR3aa: CASSRGQANTGELFF
abundance: few; j_gene: TRBJ2-5; len: 14; v_gene: TRBV10-3; d_gene: -; CDR3nt: TGTGCCATCAGTGAGTCGTCGGGCGGTGAGACCCAGTACTTC; CDR3aa: CAISESSGGETQYF
abundance: few; j_gene: TRBJ1-5; len: 12; v_gene: TRBV6-6; d_gene: -; CDR3nt: TGTGCCAGCAGTGACAGCAATCAGCCCCAGCATTTT; CDR3aa: CASSDSNQPQHF
abundance: -; j_gene: TRBJ1-1; len: 13; v_gene: TRBV12-3/TRBV12-4; d_gene: -; CDR3nt: TGTGCCAGCACCGTGGACGGGAACACTGAAGCTTTCTTT; CDR3aa: CASTVDGNTEAFF
abundance: -; j_gene: TRBJ2-1; len: 16; v_gene: TRBV10-2; d_gene: -; CDR3nt: TGCGCCAGCAGTGCCCCTACGGGGTCCCTCCCCAATGAGCAGTTCTTC; CDR3aa: CASSAPTGSLPNEQFF
abundance: few; j_gene: TRBJ2-3; len: 14; v_gene: TRBV7-8; d_gene: -; CDR3nt: TGTGCCAGCAGCTCCGGACTACTCACAGATACGCAGTATTTT; CDR3aa: CASSSGLLTDTQYF
abundance: -; j_gene: TRBJ1-6; len: 17; v_gene: TRBV19; d_gene: -; CDR3nt: TGTGCCAGTAGTTCCCGCCCAGGGCCACCGAGGGTTTCACCCCTCCACTTT; CDR3aa: CASSSRPGPPRVSPLHF
abundance: many; j_gene: TRBJ2-1; len: 15; v_gene: TRBV7-8; d_gene: -; CDR3nt: TGTGCCAGCAGCCGCCGCGAGAGCTCCTACAATGAGCAGTTCTTC; CDR3aa: CASSRRESSYNEQFF
abundance: few; j_gene: TRBJ1-6; len: 15; v_gene: TRBV19; d_gene: -; CDR3nt: TGTGCCAGTAGTATAGCCATGGCGGTCGGTTCACCCCTCCACTTT; CDR3aa: CASSIAMAVGSPLHF
abundance: -; j_gene: TRBJ1-1; len: 15; v_gene: TRBV30; d_gene: -; CDR3nt: TGTGCCTGGAGTGTACTTGGGACAATGAACACTGAAGCTTTCTTT; CDR3aa: CAWSVLGTMNTEAFF
abundance: -; j_gene: TRBJ2-5; len: 11; v_gene: TRBV12-3/TRBV12-4; d_gene: -; CDR3nt: TGTGCCAGCAGTGCCACAGAGACCCAGTACTTC; CDR3aa: CASSATETQYF
abundance: many; j_gene: TRBJ2-7; len: 14; v_gene: TRBV6-2/TRBV6-3; d_gene: -; CDR3nt: TGTGCCAGCAGCAAGGCGGGGAAATCCTACGAGCAGTACTTC; CDR3aa: CASSKAGKSYEQYF
abundance: many; j_gene: TRBJ2-1; len: 16; v_gene: TRBV10-1; d_gene: TRBD2; CDR3nt: TGCGCCAGCCAAAAAGGCGGTAGCGGGAGGGACAATGAGCAGTTCTTC; CDR3aa: CASQKGGSGRDNEQFF
abundance: -; j_gene: TRBJ1-2; len: 15; v_gene: TRBV6-6; d_gene: -; CDR3nt: TGTGCCAGCAGTTTAACCGGACAGTTTAACTATGGCTACACCTTC; CDR3aa: CASSLTGQFNYGYTF
abundance: -; j_gene: TRBJ1-1; len: 15; v_gene: TRBV18; d_gene: -; CDR3nt: TGTGCCAGCTCACCTTATATGGAAGCGGACACTGAAGCTTTCTTT; CDR3aa: CASSPYMEADTEAFF
abundance: few; j_gene: TRBJ1-3; len: 16; v_gene: TRBV7-6; d_gene: -; CDR3nt: TGTGCCAGCAGCTCAAGAAGGCGGGGGTATGGAAACACCATATATTTT; CDR3aa: CASSSRRRGYGNTIYF
abundance: many; j_gene: TRBJ2-7; len: 17; v_gene: TRBV6-2/TRBV6-3; d_gene: TRBD2; CDR3nt: TGTGCCAGCACCAATGCCCGGACTAGCGGGAGCCGTCTGGAGCAGTACTTC; CDR3aa: CASTNARTSGSRLEQYF
abundance: -; j_gene: TRBJ2-2; len: 15; v_gene: TRBV29-1; d_gene: TRBD2; CDR3nt: TGCAGCGTTGAATTACTAGCGGGTCAAACCGGGGAGCTGTTTTTT; CDR3aa: CSVELLAGQTGELFF
abundance: few; j_gene: TRBJ1-1; len: 14; v_gene: TRBV12-3/TRBV12-4; d_gene: -; CDR3nt: TGTGCCAGCAGCGTAGGCAGGGGATCAACTGAAGCTTTCTTT; CDR3aa: CASSVGRGSTEAFF
abundance: many; j_gene: TRBJ2-5; len: 12; v_gene: TRBV7-6; d_gene: -; CDR3nt: TGTGCCAGCAGCTGGGACCAAGAGACCCAGTACTTC; CDR3aa: CASSWDQETQYF
abundance: few; j_gene: TRBJ2-2; len: 16; v_gene: TRBV2; d_gene: TRBD2; CDR3nt: TGTGCCAGCAGTGAAAGTGGCGGGGGGATGGCCGGGGAGCTGTTTTTT; CDR3aa: CASSESGGGMAGELFF
abundance: many; j_gene: TRBJ1-2; len: 15; v_gene: TRBV28; d_gene: -; CDR3nt: TGTGCCAGCAGTTCGACAGAGACGGTACCTGATGGCTACACCTTC; CDR3aa: CASSSTETVPDGYTF
abundance: few; j_gene: TRBJ1-1; len: 13; v_gene: TRBV7-9; d_gene: -; CDR3nt: TGTGCCAGCAGTCGGGTCCCAGGTTATGAAGCTTTCTTT; CDR3aa: CASSRVPGYEAFF
abundance: many; j_gene: TRBJ2-1; len: 11; v_gene: TRBV7-9; d_gene: -; CDR3nt: TGTGCCAGCGCGGAGACTAATGAGCAGTTCTTC; CDR3aa: CASAETNEQFF
abundance: -; j_gene: TRBJ2-1; len: 13; v_gene: TRBV6-6; d_gene: TRBD2; CDR3nt: TGTGCCAGCACCAGAGGGAGGGTAAACGAGCAGTTCTTC; CDR3aa: CASTRGRVNEQFF
abundance: -; j_gene: TRBJ2-7; len: 13; v_gene: TRBV4-3; d_gene: -; CDR3nt: TGCGCCAGCAGCCAAGAATTCCCCGACGAGCAGTACTTC; CDR3aa: CASSQEFPDEQYF
abundance: -; j_gene: TRBJ1-2; len: 14; v_gene: TRBV7-9; d_gene: -; CDR3nt: TGTGCCAGCAGCTTCCAGGGGCCCCCTTGGGGCTACACCTTC; CDR3aa: CASSFQGPPWGYTF
abundance: -; j_gene: TRBJ2-1; len: 17; v_gene: TRBV4-3; d_gene: -; CDR3nt: TGCGCCAGCAGCCAAGGGTTAGGAGGCATAACTGGGGGTGGGCAGTTCTTC; CDR3aa: CASSQGLGGITGGGQFF
abundance: many; j_gene: TRBJ2-4; len: 13; v_gene: TRBV7-8; d_gene: -; CDR3nt: TGTGCCAGCAGCTGGGACGTTCAAAACATTCAGTACTTC; CDR3aa: CASSWDVQNIQYF
abundance: few; j_gene: TRBJ2-7; len: 12; v_gene: TRBV20-1; d_gene: TRBD1; CDR3nt: TGCAGTGCTTCCGGGACAGGCTACGAGCAGTACTTC; CDR3aa: CSASGTGYEQYF
abundance: few; j_gene: TRBJ2-7; len: 13; v_gene: TRBV5-1; d_gene: TRBD1; CDR3nt: TGCGCCAGCAGCCAGGACAGGTCCTACGAGCAGTACTTC; CDR3aa: CASSQDRSYEQYF
abundance: few; j_gene: TRBJ1-2; len: 15; v_gene: TRBV7-2; d_gene: -; CDR3nt: TGTGCCAGCAGCTCACCGGGATCGTTCCTCTATGGCTACACCTTC; CDR3aa: CASSSPGSFLYGYTF
abundance: -; j_gene: TRBJ1-2; len: 14; v_gene: TRBV27; d_gene: TRBD1; CDR3nt: TGTGCCAGCAGTCCCCGACAGGGGGTAGGCGGCTACACCTTC; CDR3aa: CASSPRQGVGGYTF
abundance: few; j_gene: TRBJ1-5; len: 14; v_gene: TRBV6-2/TRBV6-3; d_gene: -; CDR3nt: TGTGCCAGCAGTTTTCGGGGGGTCAATCAGCCCCAGCATTTT; CDR3aa: CASSFRGVNQPQHF
abundance: -; j_gene: TRBJ2-3; len: 13; v_gene: TRBV20-1; d_gene: TRBD2; CDR3nt: TGCAGTGTAGCGGGGGGTAGCACAGATACGCAGTATTTT; CDR3aa: CSVAGGSTDTQYF
abundance: -; j_gene: TRBJ2-3; len: 16; v_gene: TRBV7-3; d_gene: TRBD2; CDR3nt: TGTGCCAGCAGCCCCAGGAGAGCGGGAGGTCCAGATACGCAGTATTTT; CDR3aa: CASSPRRAGGPDTQYF
abundance: few; j_gene: TRBJ2-7; len: 15; v_gene: TRBV7-9; d_gene: TRBD2; CDR3nt: TGTGCCAGCAGCCCCCGGGGCGGGAGCTCCTACGAGCAGTACTTC; CDR3aa: CASSPRGGSSYEQYF
abundance: -; j_gene: TRBJ1-2; len: 13; v_gene: TRBV28; d_gene: TRBD1; CDR3nt: TGTGCCAGCAGGATGGACAGGGCCGGAGGCTACACCTTC; CDR3aa: CASRMDRAGGYTF
abundance: few; j_gene: TRBJ2-7; len: 13; v_gene: TRBV27; d_gene: -; CDR3nt: TGTGCCACCAGTATGGGATCGCCATACGAGCAGTACTTC; CDR3aa: CATSMGSPYEQYF
abundance: -; j_gene: TRBJ2-7; len: 14; v_gene: TRBV19; d_gene: -; CDR3nt: TGTGCCAGTAGTATAGTGGGGGATCCCTACGAGCAGTACTTC; CDR3aa: CASSIVGDPYEQYF
abundance: -; j_gene: TRBJ2-7; len: 14; v_gene: TRBV3-1; d_gene: -; CDR3nt: TGTGCCAGCAGCCAAGAGTACCCTTATGACGAGCAGTACTTC; CDR3aa: CASSQEYPYDEQYF
abundance: few; j_gene: TRBJ1-1; len: 14; v_gene: TRBV6-1; d_gene: -; CDR3nt: TGTGCCAGCAGAGCACTACCAGGTCGGACTGAAGCTTTCTTT; CDR3aa: CASRALPGRTEAFF
abundance: few; j_gene: TRBJ1-1; len: 14; v_gene: TRBV10-3; d_gene: TRBD1; CDR3nt: TGTGCCACCGTGACAGGGGTCGAGAACACTGAAGCTTTCTTT; CDR3aa: CATVTGVENTEAFF
abundance: many; j_gene: TRBJ1-6; len: 13; v_gene: TRBV12-3/TRBV12-4; d_gene: -; CDR3nt: TGTGCCAGCAGTTTAAAACGGTCGGTTCCCCTCCACTTT; CDR3aa: CASSLKRSVPLHF